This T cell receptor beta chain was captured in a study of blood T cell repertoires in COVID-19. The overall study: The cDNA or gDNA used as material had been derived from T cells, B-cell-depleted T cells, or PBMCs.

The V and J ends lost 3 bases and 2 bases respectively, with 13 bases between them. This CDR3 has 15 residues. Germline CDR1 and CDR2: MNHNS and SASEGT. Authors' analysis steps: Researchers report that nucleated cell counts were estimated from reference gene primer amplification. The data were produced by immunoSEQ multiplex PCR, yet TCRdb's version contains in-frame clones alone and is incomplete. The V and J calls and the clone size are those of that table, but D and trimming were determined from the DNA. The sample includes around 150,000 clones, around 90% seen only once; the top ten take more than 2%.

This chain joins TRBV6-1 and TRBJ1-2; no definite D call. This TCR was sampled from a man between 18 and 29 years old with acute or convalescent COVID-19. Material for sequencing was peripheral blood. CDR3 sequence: CASSDPLSPNYGYTF. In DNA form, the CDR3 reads TGTGCCAGCAGTGACCCCCTTTCCCCGAACTATGGCTACACCTTC.